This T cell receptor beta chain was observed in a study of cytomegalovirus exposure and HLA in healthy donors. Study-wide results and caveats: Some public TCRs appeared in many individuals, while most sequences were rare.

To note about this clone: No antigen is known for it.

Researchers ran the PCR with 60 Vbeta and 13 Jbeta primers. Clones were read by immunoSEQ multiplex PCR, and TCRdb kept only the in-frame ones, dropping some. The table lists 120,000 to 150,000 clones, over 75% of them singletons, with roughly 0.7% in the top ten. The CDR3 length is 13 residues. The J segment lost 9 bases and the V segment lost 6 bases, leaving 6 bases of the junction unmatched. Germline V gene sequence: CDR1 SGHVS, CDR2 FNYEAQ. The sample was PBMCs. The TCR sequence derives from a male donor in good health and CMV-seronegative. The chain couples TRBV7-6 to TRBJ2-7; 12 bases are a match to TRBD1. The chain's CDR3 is CASRSGTGGGQYF. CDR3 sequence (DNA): TGTGCCAGCAGATCCGGGACAGGGGGCGGGCAGTACTTC.